These 25 T cell receptor beta chains originate from one sample sequenced in a study of T cells in localized non-small cell lung cancer. Here immunoSEQ multiplex PCR was the method, and the copy in TCRdb shows in-frame clones only, minus some. Here the sample spans approximately 80,000 clones, around 80% being singletons. Material: peripheral blood, obtained before any cancer treatment. These receptors were obtained from an older female donor with stage I lung adenocarcinoma.

The rearrangement uses TRBV14 and TRBJ2-1, with 8 bases identical to TRBD2. Germline-derived CDR1 and CDR2 are SGHDN and FVKESK. The CDR3 contains 12 residues. V shed 5 bases and J 15 bases; nucleotides not matched to a gene: 9. CDR3 sequence reads: CASSFTGTRPFF. For the CDR3, the DNA is TGTGCCAGCAGCTTCACCGGGACTAGGCCGTTCTTC.

The genes are TRBV9 and TRBJ2-7; D not resolved. CDR3 length: 14 residues. The V gene lost 0 bases and the J gene lost 2 bases, with 9 bases spanning the gap. Germline V CDR1 and CDR2: SGDLS, YYNGEE. The CDR3: CASSVAITAYEQYF. The CDR3, as DNA: TGTGCCAGCAGCGTAGCCATCACCGCCTACGAGCAGTACTTC.

The rearrangement joins TRBV7-6 to TRBJ2-7; the match to TRBD2 covers 13 bases. The CDR3 has 17 amino acids. Trimming cost V 5 bases and J 0 bases; bases outside gene matches: 7. Germline V gene data show CDR1 as SGHVS and CDR2 as FNYEAQ. CDR3 protein: CASSLTSGGPSSYEQYF. In nucleotides, the CDR3 is TGTGCCAGCAGCCTGACTAGCGGGGGGCCTTCCTCCTACGAGCAGTACTTC.

The chain uses TRBV10-1 and TRBJ2-7; 7 nucleotides line up with TRBD1. This CDR3 has 14 amino acids. Per the germline V gene, CDR1 is WNHNN and CDR2 is SYGVQD (reference sequence). The V gene end was trimmed by 5 bases and the J gene end by 3 bases; junction bases not matched to a gene: 7. The CDR3 nucleotides read TGCGCCAGCAGTCGACAGGGTAGGGACTACGAGCAGTACTTC. Residues: CASSRQGRDYEQYF.

The chain carries TRBV5-1 and TRBJ2-1, with D perhaps TRBD1 (6 bases). V lost 2 bases to trimming and J lost 7 bases, with 10 bases between them. CDR3 length: 13 residues. Germline CDR1 reads SGHRS; CDR2 reads YFSETQ. CDR3 in amino acids: CASSFQGWNEQFF. CDR3 in DNA: TGCGCCAGCAGCTTTCAGGGGTGGAATGAGCAGTTCTTC.

This chain links TRBV19 with TRBJ1-4; maybe TRBD1 (5 bases). The CDR3 consists of 15 residues. V shed 5 bases and J shed 8 bases, with 18 bases lying between them. CDR1 and CDR2 from the germline V gene are LNHDA and SQIVND (reference sequence). The CDR3 bases are TGTGCCAGTAGTCCCCCCAGGGCAGGTGGAGAAAAACTGTTTTTT. It translates to CASSPPRAGGEKLFF.

The chain combines TRBV7-9 with TRBJ1-5; TRBD1 aligns across 8 bases. V trimming: 5 bases; J trimming: 3 bases; junction bases outside the gene matches: 3. CDR3 size: 14 residues. CDR1 and CDR2 from the germline V gene are SEHNR and FQNEAQ (reference sequence). Here the CDR3 reads CASSPGGTNQPQHF. Here the CDR3 DNA reads TGTGCCAGCAGCCCAGGGGGCACCAATCAGCCCCAGCATTTT.

The CDR3 loop is CASRLAGETGELFF. The CDR3 DNA follows: TGTGCCTCCCGACTAGCGGGAGAGACCGGGGAGCTGTTTTTT. The rearrangement joins TRBV10-3 to TRBJ2-2; 12 bases line up with TRBD2. The CDR3 is made up of 14 amino acids. Germline CDR1 reads ENHRY; CDR2 reads SYGVKD. Unmatched junction bases numbered 6, after V lost 11 bases and J lost 5 bases.

A single count supports this clone. The same CDR3 arises from other DNA sequences in this sample as well. The genes are TRBV5-1 and TRBJ2-7, with D possibly being TRBD1 (7 bases). Germline CDR1 reads SGHRS; CDR2 reads YFSETQ. The CDR3 sequence is 15 residues long. V lost 4 bases and J lost 5, with 19 bases in between. In DNA form, the CDR3 reads TGCGCCAGCAGCCCACAGGAGGGGGCCGGGCACGAGCAGTACTTC. Translating it yields CASSPQEGAGHEQYF.

The chain uses TRBV7-2 and TRBJ2-5, with 7 bases aligning to TRBD2. CDR1 and CDR2 (germline): SGHTA, FQGNSA. J gave up 7 bases and V 5 bases, and 13 bases lay outside the gene matches. The CDR3 totals 15 residues. CDR3 nucleotide sequence: TGTGCCAGCAGCGCCCTAGCGGTTCTGCGGGGGACCCAGTACTTC. This sequence encodes CASSALAVLRGTQYF.

The chain is built from TRBV7-6 and TRBJ2-3, with 8 positions matching TRBD1. The V and J ends lost 1 base and 5 bases, in that order; junction bases with no gene match: 8. The CDR3 consists of 16 residues. CDR1 SGHVS and CDR2 FNYEAQ come from the germline V gene. CDR3 nucleotide sequence: TGTGCCAGCAGCTTAGTGGGGCAGGGGGCAGGAGATACGCAGTATTTT. Encoded protein: CASSLVGQGAGDTQYF. The entire variable domain, with the rest obtained from reference TRBV7-6 and TRBJ2-3, is as follows: GAGVSQSPRYKVTKRGQDVALRCDPISGHVSLYWYRQALGQGPEFLTYFNYEAQQDKSGLPNDRFSAERPEGSISTLTIQRTEQRDSAMYRCASSLVGQGAGDTQYFGPGTRLTVL.

The CDR3 DNA reads as TGTGCCAGCAGTTTAAGAGGGGGCGCCAACATTCAGTACTTC. Protein: CASSLRGGANIQYF. J is TRBJ2-4 and V is TRBV28, with 7 bases matching TRBD1. This CDR3 is built from 14 residues. V was clipped by 2 bases and J by 7 bases; unmatched bases: 5. Germline lookup yields CDR1 MDHEN and CDR2 SYDVKM.

V is TRBV5-1 and J is TRBJ2-5; D remains unclear. The germline V gene encodes CDR1 SGHRS and CDR2 YFSETQ. This CDR3 is built from 12 residues. V shed 2 bases and J shed 2 bases, with 4 bases lying between them. CDR3 loop: CASSFEQETQYF. The CDR3 DNA is TGCGCCAGCAGCTTCGAACAAGAGACCCAGTACTTC.

The rearrangement joins TRBV7-2 to TRBJ2-7; D ambiguous. CDR3 length equals 13 residues. Germline-derived CDR1 and CDR2 are SGHTA and FQGNSA. V shed 1 base and J shed 2 bases, with 6 bases lying between them. The CDR3 region is CASSLVPAYEQYF. As DNA, the CDR3 is TGTGCCAGCAGCTTAGTTCCAGCCTACGAGCAGTACTTC.

The rearrangement links TRBV5-1 to TRBJ2-1, with 8 bases that match TRBD2. Unmatched junction bases numbered 14, after V lost 6 bases and J lost 9 bases. The CDR3 has 15 residues. Germline V CDR1 and CDR2: SGHRS, YFSETQ. CDR3: CASKPPGYGRGEQFF. CDR3 sequence (DNA): TGCGCCAGCAAGCCCCCTGGCTACGGGAGGGGTGAGCAGTTCTTC.

This clone was seen repeatedly, ten times or more. V is TRBV6-5 and J is TRBJ2-5, with D unresolved. Trimming took 7 bases from V and 2 from J, leaving 11 bases between them. There are 13 residues in the CDR3. The germline gives CDR1 MNHEY, CDR2 SVGAGI. CDR3 in DNA: TGTGCCAGCAAAAGGGCGGCACAAGAGACCCAGTACTTC. Its translation: CASKRAAQETQYF.

The chain carries TRBV6-6 and TRBJ1-6; 8 bases map to TRBD1. The CDR3 totals 14 residues. Germline values: CDR1 MNHNY, CDR2 SVGAGI (reference sequence). V lost 5 bases, J lost 7 bases, and 4 bases stayed unmatched. The CDR3 region is CASSAGGWNSPLHF. DNA for the CDR3: TGTGCCAGCAGTGCAGGGGGCTGGAATTCACCCCTCCACTTT.

This rearrangement joins TRBV6-5 to TRBJ2-6; D is unclear. The germline V gene encodes CDR1 MNHEY and CDR2 SVGAGI. The CDR3 consists of 16 residues. The V end lost 3 bases, the J end lost 0 bases, and 9 bases lay between the germline ends. Here the CDR3 reads CASSYRISSGANVLTF. DNA for the CDR3: TGTGCCAGCAGTTATCGGATCAGCTCTGGGGCCAACGTCCTGACTTTC.

This CDR3 is CATSRDRGSGQPQHF. The CDR3 DNA reads as TGTGCCACCAGCAGAGATCGGGGTTCAGGACAGCCCCAGCATTTT. The chain employs TRBV15 and TRBJ1-5; D unclear. The CDR3 contains 15 residues. The V end lost 0 bases, the J end lost 7 bases, and 13 bases lay between the germline ends. Germline lookup yields CDR1 LNHNV and CDR2 YYDKDF (reference sequence).

V usage is TRBV25-1 and J usage is TRBJ2-7; D gene uncertain. Germline CDR1 and CDR2: MGHDK and SYGVNS. The CDR3 totals 12 residues. The V end lost 2 bases, the J end lost 7 bases, and 9 bases lay between the germline ends. Here the CDR3 DNA reads TGTGCCAGCAGTGAAGTCTTGGGTGAGCAGTACTTC. Translated, it gives CASSEVLGEQYF.

This clone has just a few counts. This chain joins TRBV29-1 and TRBJ1-5; D is undetermined. V was shortened by 6 bases and J by 5 bases, with 11 bases between the two germline ends. CDR1 SQVTM and CDR2 ANQGSEA come from the germline V gene. This CDR3 is built from 12 residues. CDR3 residues: CSVGDVDQPQHF. The CDR3 DNA reads as TGCAGCGTAGGAGACGTCGATCAGCCCCAGCATTTT.

In this sample, this clone turned up a few times. The rearrangement joins TRBV9 to TRBJ2-7; a possible D gene is TRBD1 (7 bases). Germline CDR1 SGDLS, CDR2 YYNGEE. This CDR3 region has 15 residues. V gave up 3 bases and J gave up 6 bases, with 19 bases separating them. The CDR3 DNA sequence: TGTGCCAGCAGCGGCAGGGACAGAGGGGGAGGCGAGCAGTACTTC. This gives the protein CASSGRDRGGGEQYF.

V gene TRBV7-2 combines with J gene TRBJ1-3; 8 bases are a match to TRBD1. This CDR3 has 16 amino acids. Trimming removed 1 base from V and 0 bases from J; junction bases left unmatched: 2. Germline V gene sequence: CDR1 SGHTA, CDR2 FQGNSA. CDR3 region: CASSLGTGTSGNTIYF. In DNA form, the CDR3 reads TGTGCCAGCAGCTTAGGGACAGGGACCTCTGGAAACACCATATATTTT.

This rearrangement joins TRBV6-5 to TRBJ1-5; a weak D match, TRBD1 (6 bases). CDR1 is MNHEY, CDR2 SVGAGI, per germline. V was cut by 2 bases and J by 4 bases, with 9 bases left in between. CDR3 length: 14 amino acids. This CDR3 is CASSYGTPNQPQHF. The CDR3, as DNA: TGTGCCAGCAGTTACGGGACACCAAATCAGCCCCAGCATTTT.

This CDR3 reads CASSFGTSGRRRGDTQYF. Written as DNA, the CDR3 is TGTGCCAGCAGCTTTGGGACTAGCGGGAGGAGGCGTGGGGATACGCAGTATTTT. This chain connects TRBV13 to TRBJ2-3, with 15 positions matching TRBD2. CDR3 size: 18 residues. V shed 3 bases and J 6 bases; nucleotides not matched to a gene: 10. From germline, CDR1 is PRHDT and CDR2 FYEKMQ (reference sequence).